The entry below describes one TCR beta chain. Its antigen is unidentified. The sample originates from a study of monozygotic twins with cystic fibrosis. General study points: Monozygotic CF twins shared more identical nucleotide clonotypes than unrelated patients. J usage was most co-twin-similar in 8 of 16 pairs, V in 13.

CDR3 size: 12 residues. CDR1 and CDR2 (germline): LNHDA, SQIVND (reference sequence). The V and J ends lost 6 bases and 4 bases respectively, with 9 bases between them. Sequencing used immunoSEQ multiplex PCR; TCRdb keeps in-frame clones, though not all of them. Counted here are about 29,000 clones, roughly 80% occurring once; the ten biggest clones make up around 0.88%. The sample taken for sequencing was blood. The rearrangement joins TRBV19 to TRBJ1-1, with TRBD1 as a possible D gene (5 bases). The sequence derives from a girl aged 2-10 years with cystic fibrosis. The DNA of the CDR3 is TGTGCCAGTAGGACAGTAGGCACTGAAGCTTTCTTT. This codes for CASRTVGTEAFF.